This entry is about one T cell receptor beta chain. RNA served as the template for amplifying TCR beta CDR3 regions. Following a first-round RT-PCR that used HTBI primers, a second-round multiplex PCR was carried out. TCRdb reanalysed the multiplex PCR reads using MiXCR and keeps one entry per CDR3 protein. Among 500,000 to 600,000 distinct CDR3 sequences listed, about 40% were seen once. This sample is part of a study of Graves' ophthalmopathy and Graves' hyperthyroidism. This clonotype originated in an adult man with Graves' hyperthyroidism. Sequencing was carried out using peripheral blood or thyroid tissue (not recorded which).

In DNA form, the CDR3 reads TGCAGTGCCCAGACTAGCGGGAGCCCTCTAATCTACGAGCAGTACTTC. It codes for CSAQTSGSPLIYEQYF. V gene TRBV20-1 combines with J gene TRBJ2-7, with 12 bases that match TRBD2. The CDR3 spans 16 residues. The germline gives CDR1 DFQATT, CDR2 SNEGSKA (reference sequence). Trimming cost V 6 bases and J 3 bases; bases outside gene matches: 12.